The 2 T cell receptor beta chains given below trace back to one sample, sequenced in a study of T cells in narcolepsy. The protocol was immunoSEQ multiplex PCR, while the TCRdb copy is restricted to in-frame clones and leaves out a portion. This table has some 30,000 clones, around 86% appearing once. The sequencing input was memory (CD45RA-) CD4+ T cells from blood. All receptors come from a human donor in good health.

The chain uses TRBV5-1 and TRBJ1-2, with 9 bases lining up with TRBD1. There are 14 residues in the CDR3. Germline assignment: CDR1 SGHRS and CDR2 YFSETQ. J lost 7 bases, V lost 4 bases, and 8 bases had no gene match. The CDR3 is CASSPDRGSAGYTF. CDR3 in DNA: TGCGCCAGCAGCCCAGACAGGGGGAGTGCTGGCTACACCTTC.

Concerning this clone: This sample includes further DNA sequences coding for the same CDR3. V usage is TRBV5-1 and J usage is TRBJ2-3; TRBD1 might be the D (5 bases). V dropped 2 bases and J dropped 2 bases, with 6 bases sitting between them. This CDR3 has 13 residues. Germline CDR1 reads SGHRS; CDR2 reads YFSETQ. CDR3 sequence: CASSFRDTDTQYF. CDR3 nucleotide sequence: TGCGCCAGCAGCTTCAGGGACACAGATACGCAGTATTTT.